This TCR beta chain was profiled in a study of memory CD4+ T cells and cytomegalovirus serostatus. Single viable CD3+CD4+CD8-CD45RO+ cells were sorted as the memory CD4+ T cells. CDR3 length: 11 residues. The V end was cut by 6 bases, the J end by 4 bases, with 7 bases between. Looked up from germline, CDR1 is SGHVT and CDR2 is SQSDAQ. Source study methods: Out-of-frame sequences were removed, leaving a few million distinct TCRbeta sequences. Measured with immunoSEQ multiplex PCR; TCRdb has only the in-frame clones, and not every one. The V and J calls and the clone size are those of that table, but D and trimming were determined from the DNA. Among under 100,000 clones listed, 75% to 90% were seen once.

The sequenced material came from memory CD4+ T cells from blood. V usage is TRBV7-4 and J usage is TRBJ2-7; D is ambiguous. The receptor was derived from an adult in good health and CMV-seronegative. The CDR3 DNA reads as TGTGCCAGCAGTCTACCTTACGAGCAGTACTTC. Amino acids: CASSLPYEQYF.